This T cell receptor (beta chain) was sequenced for a study of CD8 T cells in Susac syndrome. It was with random hexamers that about 0.45 to 1 ug RNA was reverse transcribed. With immunoSEQ multiplex PCR, TCR beta CDR3 was amplified across 54 Vbeta and 13 Jbeta. A single record per CDR3 protein comes from TCRdb applying MiXCR to the immunoSEQ multiplex PCR reads. The sample gives 130,000 or so distinct CDR3 sequences, roughly 94% of which show up once; 0.28% is in the top ten. This clonotype was counted a single time. What it binds is not known. Susac syndrome patients met recently defined diagnostic criteria for definite or probable disease. Findings of the study overall: Detection of Susac-specific public clones gave approximately 16 in total CD8+ repertoires and about five in CD8+ TEMRA repertoires. The study found that Susac CD8+ clonal expansion peaked in TEMRA cells and active patients.

The germline gives CDR1 MNHEY, CDR2 SVGAGI. CDR3 length: 14 residues. With 6 bases removed from V and 0 bases from J, the gap between germline ends came to 9 bases. The receptor's source is a human donor with Susac syndrome. The specimen was CD8+ T cells from PBMCs. The chain joins TRBV6-5 to TRBJ2-1; D may match TRBD1 or TRBD2 (5 bases each). The chain's CDR3 is CASRAGSSYNEQFF. As DNA, the CDR3 is TGTGCCAGCAGAGCAGGGAGCTCCTACAATGAGCAGTTCTTC.